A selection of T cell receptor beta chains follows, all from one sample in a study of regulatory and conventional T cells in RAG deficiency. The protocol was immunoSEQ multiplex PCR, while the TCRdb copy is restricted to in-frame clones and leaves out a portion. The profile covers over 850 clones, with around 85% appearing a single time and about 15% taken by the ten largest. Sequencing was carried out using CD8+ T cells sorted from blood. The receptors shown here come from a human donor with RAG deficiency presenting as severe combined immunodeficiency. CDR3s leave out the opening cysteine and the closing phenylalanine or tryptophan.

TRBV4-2	ASSQVVGTHPQY
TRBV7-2	ASSLRGYEQY
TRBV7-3	ASSLTGLAAETQY
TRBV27	ASSLSGETQY
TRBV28	ASSFRRGHNEQF
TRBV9	ASGRDRSTDTQY
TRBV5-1	ASSWTGASYEQY
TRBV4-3	ASSQDQETQY
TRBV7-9	ASSFDGGYDEQF
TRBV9	ASSFDLAGSTDTQY
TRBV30	ACLGEGDTEAF
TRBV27	ASSLQGEETQY
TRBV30	AWSVQAVGGKNIQY
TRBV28	ASSSLGQIYGYT
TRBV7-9	ASSHDYEQY
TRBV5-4	ASSLNTLGLETQY
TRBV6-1	ASNYRQGTKNIQY
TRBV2	ASSENYNEQF
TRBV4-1	ASSQVGQVNIQY
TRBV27	ASHYIDRVNTGELF
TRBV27	ASSSRATDTQY
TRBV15	ATSRDSTDTQY
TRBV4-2	ASSQAGQGREQF
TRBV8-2	GKVAKITQSRANVLT
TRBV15	ATRAPGQENTGELF
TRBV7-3	ASSLGYGYNEQF
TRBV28	ASSSYLRDTGTEQF
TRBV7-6	ASSAGTGNQPQH
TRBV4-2	ASSQGGYEQY
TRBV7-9	ASSLQGNEQF
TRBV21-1	ASSLTIATTSRANVLT
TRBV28	ASSPLSTGLKDTQY
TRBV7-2	ASSRQEGAAGQPQH
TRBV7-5	ARTLFSSRQSRANVLT
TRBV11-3	ASSTGGSGANVLT
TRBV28	ASSLGVSTDTQY
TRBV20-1	SAPMGAEQY
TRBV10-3	AISEGSNYGYT
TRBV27	ASSSDRGYNEQF
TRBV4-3	ASSHAQGGTDTQY
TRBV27	ASSLGAGGNQPQH
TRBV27	ASSSGAHTDTQY
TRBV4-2	ASSQDIPQISYEQY
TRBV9	ASRGNTDTQY
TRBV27	ASSSGRYYGYT
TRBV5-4	ASSSETEPSYEQY
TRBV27	ASSLWGDTAETQY
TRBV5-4	ASSLAGTKETQY
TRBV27	ASLGLGQGGGYT
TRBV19	ASSIGFGYT
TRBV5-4	ASSQRLAGDYNEQF
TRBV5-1	ASSSQETQY
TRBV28	ASSLWGRTDTQY
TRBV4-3	ASSQDDSGYEQY
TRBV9	ASSVSGLYPLYGYT